Detailed here is one T cell receptor beta chain. The antigen remains unidentified. This entry belongs to a study of CD8+CD57+ T cells in acquired aplastic anemia. Background on the study: When averaged, DNA from sorted CD4+ and CD8+ cells came to about 3 ug. Healthy donors averaged approximately 11 million reads for CD4+ cells. Overall study results and limits: Patient and control CD8+ Simpson's diversity was not significantly different. Between patients and controls, about 30 CD8+ CDR3 sequences were found in common.

The CDR3 contains 13 residues. V lost 8 bases and J lost 1, with 11 bases in between. In germline, CDR1 is SNHLY, CDR2 FYNNEI. For CDR3 and TCR beta VDJ profiling, genomic DNA was the template used. One entry per CDR3 protein, called by TCRdb with MiXCR from the reads. The sample yields 400,000 to 500,000 distinct CDR3 sequences, 55% to 75% seen once. This sequence was found in a human donor in good health, serving as a control. The sequencing sample was made of sorted CD4+, CD8+, or CD8+CD57+ T cells (not recorded which) from PBMCs. This rearrangement joins TRBV2 to TRBJ2-5; D possibly corresponds to TRBD2 (6 bases). The CDR3 here is CASGRTTQETQYF. CDR3 nucleotides: TGTGCCAGCGGTCGGACTACCCAAGAGACCCAGTACTTC.